This T cell receptor beta chain was identified during a study of shared clonotypes between healthy human individuals. Study in general: The donor group consisted of two women and a few men, aged 18 to 49.

The method was immunoSEQ multiplex PCR; TCRdb's version includes in-frame clones alone and lacks a portion of them. The table records just over 2,000,000 clones, 95% of them present only once. The CDR3 extends over 14 amino acids. V dropped 6 bases and J dropped 8; count of bases not matched to a gene: 6. The germline V gene has CDR1 LNHDA and CDR2 SQIVND (reference sequence). Adult donors, all healthy and HIV-negative, had no recent acute infections or vaccinations. The clonotype comes from a man aged 18 to 30 in good health. Specimen: naive CD4+ T cells sorted from blood. Subset denoted: CD45RA+ positively selected. The chain couples TRBV19 to TRBJ1-6, with 8 bases matching TRBD1. The CDR3 DNA follows: TGTGCCAGTAGACTACAGACAGGGGATTCACCCCTCCACTTT. Protein: CASRLQTGDSPLHF.